The sample holds a few counts of the clone carrying this TCR beta chain. The antigen is undetermined. Chemo-refractory metastatic non-small-cell lung cancer patients received focal radiation with ipilimumab CTLA-4 blockade. Repertoires were generated with immunoSEQ multiplex PCR, while TCRdb's copy carries only in-frame clones and drops some. The sample contains tens of thousands of clones, 70% to 80% of which appear only once. The sample is drawn from a study of radiotherapy plus CTLA-4 blockade in lung cancer. Across the study: Overall, 18% of patients showed an objective response, while over 25% attained disease control. Findings and caveats of the study: In blood, early T cell clone dynamics reportedly predicted response best, together with interferon-beta. Radiotherapy was combined with ipilimumab, and tumor-derived TCR clones then expanded in blood.

The CDR3 totals 13 residues. Looked up from germline, CDR1 is KGHSH and CDR2 is LQKENI. J gave up 3 bases and V 2 bases, and 1 base lay outside the gene matches. The starting material was peripheral blood, obtained from a patient treated with radiotherapy plus ipilimumab. The chain recombines TRBV18 with TRBJ2-7, with TRBD1 identical over 7 bases. This TCR was recovered from a human donor with non-small cell lung cancer who had a complete response to radiotherapy plus ipilimumab. As DNA, the CDR3 is TGTGCCAGCTCACCAACAGGGGTCTACGAGCAGTACGTC. Encoded protein: CASSPTGVYEQYV.